Listed below are T cell receptor beta chains from one sample, sequenced in a study of beta chain features in type 1 diabetes. Sequencing was performed with immunoSEQ multiplex PCR; in TCRdb, only in-frame clones are kept and a portion is missing. This table has a few hundred thousand clones, approximately 16% appearing once. The sequenced sample consisted of naive CD4+ T cells from blood. These receptors were collected from a man aged 18 to 29 with type 1 diabetes. Each CDR3 is given with its conserved first and last residue. Fields, in order: D gene, clone size, V gene, J gene, CDR3 DNA, CDR3 protein. A D gene is named only where the DNA matches it firmly. Clone size is shown for a subset of rows, as once, few, many or a class of expanded clone.

.,few,TRBV5-4,TRBJ1-2,TGTGCCAGCAGCTTGGGGACATCCTACTATGGCTACACCTTC,CASSLGTSYYGYTF
.,.,TRBV11-2,TRBJ2-3,TGTGCCAGCAGCTTAGGTGGCGGGAACACAGATACGCAGTATTTT,CASSLGGGNTDTQYF
TRBD1,.,TRBV30,TRBJ1-5,TGTGCCTGGGGACAGGGGCCTATTTTGGGTCAGCCCCAGCATTTT,CAWGQGPILGQPQHF
.,few,TRBV4-2,TRBJ2-7,TGTGCCAGCAGCCAAGTTTCGGCAGGGCGTCCCTACGAGCAGTACTTC,CASSQVSAGRPYEQYF
TRBD2,.,TRBV5-4,TRBJ2-1,TGTGCCAGCAGCTTGAGTCTTTTCGGGACTAGCGACGATGAGCAGTTCTTC,CASSLSLFGTSDDEQFF
.,.,TRBV4-3,TRBJ1-2,TGCGCCAGCAGCCAAGATCGAGTCCCCTATGGCTACACCTTC,CASSQDRVPYGYTF
.,few,TRBV30,TRBJ2-2,TGTGCCTGGAGTGTAAGTGTGGCAGTTAACACCGGGGAGCTGTTTTTT,CAWSVSVAVNTGELFF
TRBD2,.,TRBV5-1,TRBJ2-2,TGCGCCAGCAGCCCAACCTCTAGCGGAGCGAACACCGGGGAGCTGTTTTTT,CASSPTSSGANTGELFF
.,few,TRBV28,TRBJ1-3,TGTGCCAGCAGTTTGGACACCCGGGTGTACGGAAACACCATATATTTT,CASSLDTRVYGNTIYF
TRBD2,.,TRBV6-4,TRBJ2-5,TGTGCCAGCAGTGAACGCGGGAGTCCGCCAGAGACCCAGTACTTC,CASSERGSPPETQYF
TRBD2,.,TRBV30,TRBJ2-7,TGTGCCTGGAGTCCTCGGACTAGCTTGAACGAGCAGTACTTC,CAWSPRTSLNEQYF